This T cell receptor beta chain comes out of a study of shared clonotypes between healthy human individuals. Background on the study: CD4 naive cells filled three plates per donor, CD4 memory three, CD8 naive two and CD8 memory one.

General study results and limits: The study sampled only blood, and tissue repertoires likely differ. Though the depth was large, rarefaction showed that sorted-subset sequencing was incomplete.

Subsets obtained from CD4+ cells comprised CD45RA+ naive and CD45RA-negative memory cells. CDR1 and CDR2 from the germline V gene are MNHNS and SASEGT. Trimming removed 4 bases at V and 2 bases at J, with 9 bases between. The CDR3 is made up of 13 amino acids. Assay: immunoSEQ multiplex PCR; the TCRdb copy retains only in-frame clones and omits some. The sample carries about 1.5 million clones, approximately 96% recorded once. With regard to this clone: The antigen remains undetermined.

This TCR was recovered from a man in his thirties or forties in good health. Sequencing was done on a sample of naive CD4+ T cells sorted from blood. The subset is: CD45RA+ positively selected. This chain links TRBV6-1 with TRBJ2-7, with a possible D match to TRBD2 (5 bases). CDR3 residues: CASSGGFTYEQYF. Written as DNA, the CDR3 is TGTGCCAGCAGTGGAGGGTTCACCTACGAGCAGTACTTC.